This T cell receptor beta chain was identified in a study of beta chain features in type 1 diabetes. This CDR3 comprises 13 residues. V lost 2 bases and J 4 bases, leaving 9 bases between the germline ends. The germline V gene encodes CDR1 SQVTM and CDR2 ANQGSEA. Reverse transcription of all isolated RNA meant that expressed TCRB transcripts were sequenced. Each sample of naive, central memory or regulatory T cells had, on average, approximately 3.5 million reads. The data were produced by immunoSEQ multiplex PCR, yet TCRdb's version contains in-frame clones alone and is incomplete. Of about 260,000 clones listed, around 68% are singletons.

V is TRBV29-1 and J is TRBJ2-1; D is unresolved. The sequencing input was naive CD4+ T cells from blood. The source of this sequence is a man between 25 and 39 years old in good health. DNA of the CDR3: TGCAGCGTTGAACCCACGAGGTACAATGAGCAGTTCTTC. Its protein is CSVEPTRYNEQFF.